These 6 T cell receptor beta chains share one sample of origin, sequenced in a study of a mutant IDH1 vaccine in newly diagnosed glioma. The time point here: week 35, safety follow-up. Every single dose of the vaccine, 300 ug of mutant IDH1 20-mer peptide, came with topical imiquimod. Some clones are missing from TCRdb's copy, which holds only in-frame ones; the method was immunoSEQ multiplex PCR. This sample has 68,000 or so clones, with 80% to 85% found just once. These receptors have no known antigen. Sequenced here: PBMCs, sampled from a glioma patient whose treatment included an IDH1 peptide vaccine. All receptors come from a man younger than 30 with glioma.

This clone was seen more than once but under ten times. The gene calls are TRBV2 and TRBJ1-1; D is uncertain. Germline CDR1 reads SNHLY; CDR2 reads FYNNEI. The CDR3 runs 15 residues. Trimming cost V 5 bases and J 1 base, with 14 bases left between them. The CDR3 nucleotides read TGTGCCAGCAGTTCGACACCTTTATCGAACACTGAAGCTTTCTTT. This translates into CASSSTPLSNTEAFF.

The chain joins TRBV7-2 to TRBJ2-4; D remains ambiguous. The CDR3 spans 14 residues. Trimming cost V 5 bases and J 0 bases, with 8 bases left between them. The germline gives CDR1 SGHTA, CDR2 FQGNSA. The DNA for the CDR3 is TGTGCCAGCAGCCCTCCGGGAGCCAAAAACATTCAGTACTTC. This encodes CASSPPGAKNIQYF.

The genes are TRBV6-5 and TRBJ1-1; D might be TRBD1 (5 bases). The CDR3 is 15 amino acids. CDR1 is MNHEY and CDR2 is SVGAGI in the germline V gene. With 2 bases removed from V and 1 base from J, the gap between germline ends came to 11 bases. The CDR3 sequence: CASSYVAGPNTEAFF. The CDR3 nucleotides read TGTGCCAGCAGTTACGTTGCGGGGCCGAACACTGAAGCTTTCTTT.

In its sample, this clone was seen a few times. The chain uses TRBV6-4 and TRBJ1-1; 9 bases fit TRBD1. V lost 4 bases and J lost 11; bases outside the gene matches: 11. This CDR3 contains 14 residues. Germline CDR1 reads MRHNA; CDR2 reads SNTAGT. CDR3 loop: CASSVTGGTPKAFF. In DNA, the CDR3 is TGTGCCAGCAGTGTAACAGGGGGCACCCCGAAGGCTTTCTTT.

The rearrangement joins TRBV19 to TRBJ2-3; TRBD2 might be the D (5 bases). This CDR3 has 16 amino acids. Per germline, CDR1 LNHDA and CDR2 SQIVND (reference sequence). The V gene lost 3 bases and the J gene lost 1 base, with 14 bases spanning the gap. CDR3 coding DNA: TGTGCCAGTAGTATGGAAGACTGGGGAGGCACAGATACGCAGTATTTT. It is translated as CASSMEDWGGTDTQYF.

The genes are TRBV5-1 and TRBJ2-1, with 9 positions matching TRBD2. The germline V gene encodes CDR1 SGHRS and CDR2 YFSETQ. With V trimmed by 0 bases and J by 4 bases, 5 bases remained unmatched. There are 16 residues in the CDR3. The CDR3 DNA is TGCGCCAGCAGCTTGGGAACTAGCGGGCGATACAATGAGCAGTTCTTC. Translating it yields CASSLGTSGRYNEQFF.